A selection of T cell receptor beta chains follows, all from one sample in a study of T cell changes during pregnancy in multiple sclerosis. Sequenced by immunoSEQ multiplex PCR; TCRdb stores in-frame clones only, minus some. The table includes around 30,000 clones, 85% to 95% detected once. The sequencing here drew on CD4+ T cells from peripheral blood mononuclear cells, taken after pregnancy. All receptors come from a female donor with multiple sclerosis, enrolled in a pregnancy study. The CDR3 runs from the conserved cysteine through the conserved F or W. D genes are given only for firm matches. Size tells how often a clone was seen (once, few, many) or the class of an expanded clone, and some rows leave it out.

>TRBD1|TRBJ2-7|.|TRBV6-5
TGTGCCAGCAGGGTTCAGACAGGGACCCGCTACGAGCAGTACTTC
CASRVQTGTRYEQYF
>TRBD1|TRBJ1-4|.|TRBV27
TGTGCCAGCAGTTTAGTGACAGGGAATGAAAAACTGTTTTTT
CASSLVTGNEKLFF
>TRBD1|TRBJ2-2|once|TRBV18
TGTGCCAGCTCACCACAAACAGGGGCCGGGGAGCTGTTTTTT
CASSPQTGAGELFF
>.|TRBJ1-1|.|TRBV5-1
TGCGCCAGCAGCGACGGGGGGAGGGCTGAAGCTTTCTTT
CASSDGGRAEAFF
>TRBD2|TRBJ2-5|.|TRBV5-1
TGCGCCAGCAGCTTGTCGGGGCAGGGCGGGGGAGAGACCCAGTACTTC
CASSLSGQGGGETQYF
>.|TRBJ1-6|.|TRBV7-2
TGTGCCAGCAGCTCGGAAACAGGGAGCTCCTATAATTCACCCCTCCACTTT
CASSSETGSSYNSPLHF
>TRBD2|TRBJ2-1|.|TRBV30
TGTGCCTGGAGTCCAGTAGCGGGACCCGGGGAGCAGTTCTTC
CAWSPVAGPGEQFF
>TRBD1|TRBJ1-1|.|TRBV9
TGTGCCAGCAGCGGCTACCGGGACAGGGGAGAATACGGCACTGAAGCTTTCTTT
CASSGYRDRGEYGTEAFF
>TRBD1|TRBJ1-3|.|TRBV19
TGTGCCAGTAGTACCCAACGACAGGGAATTGGAAACACCATATATTTT
CASSTQRQGIGNTIYF
>TRBD1|TRBJ2-7|.|TRBV6-1
TGTGCCAGCAGCGCACAACCCGGACAGGCCTACGAGCAGTACTTC
CASSAQPGQAYEQYF
>.|TRBJ1-2|.|TRBV19
TGTGCCAGTAGATTCAGGGGCCAGGGCTACACCTTC
CASRFRGQGYTF
>.|TRBJ2-2|.|TRBV7-7
TGTGCCAGCAGCTTAGGAGAGAACACCGGGGAGCTGTTTTTT
CASSLGENTGELFF
>TRBD1|TRBJ1-3|.|TRBV5-8
TGTGCCAGCAGCTTGAGGACAGGAATACCCCTCTCTGGAAACACCATATATTTT
CASSLRTGIPLSGNTIYF
>.|TRBJ1-4|.|TRBV19
TGTGCCAGTAGTATTAGGGGAAATGAAAAACTGTTTTTT
CASSIRGNEKLFF
>TRBD1|TRBJ2-5|few|TRBV5-1
TGCGCCAGCAGCAGAAACACGGGGACAGTAAAAGAGACCCAGTACTTC
CASSRNTGTVKETQYF
>TRBD1|TRBJ2-2|few|TRBV19
TGTGCCAGTAGGGGACAGGGCCCCGGGGAGCTGTTTTTT
CASRGQGPGELFF
>.|TRBJ1-1|.|TRBV7-3
TGTGCCAGCAGTTTCACGGTGAACACTGAAGCTTTCTTT
CASSFTVNTEAFF
>TRBD1|TRBJ2-3|.|TRBV19
TGTGCCAGTAGCCATACAGGGGTGGATACGCAGTATTTT
CASSHTGVDTQYF
>.|TRBJ2-7|.|TRBV19
TGTGCCAGTAGTATAGGTCAGGGAACCTACGAGCAGTACTTC
CASSIGQGTYEQYF
>.|TRBJ2-7|.|TRBV7-2
TGTGCCAGCAGCACCACCGGGACTTCCCCCTACGAGCAGTACTTC
CASSTTGTSPYEQYF
>.|TRBJ1-2|.|TRBV28
TGTGCCAGCAGTTTGCAAACGGGCGGGGGCTACACCTTC
CASSLQTGGGYTF
>TRBD1|TRBJ2-3|.|TRBV5-1
TGCGCCAGCAGCTGGAGGGGACAGGGAGACACAGATACGCAGTATTTT
CASSWRGQGDTDTQYF
>TRBD2|TRBJ2-2|.|TRBV28
TGTGCCAGCAGCCCGCTTAGGGCGGGAGGTCGGACCGGGGAGCTGTTTTTT
CASSPLRAGGRTGELFF
>TRBD1|TRBJ1-2|.|TRBV12-5
TGTGCTAGTGGTTTCACTCGGACAGGGGGCAGGTATGGCTACACCTTC
CASGFTRTGGRYGYTF
>.|TRBJ2-3|.|TRBV6-1
TGTGCCAGCAGTGAAGCGGGCCGGTTAGATACGCAGTATTTT
CASSEAGRLDTQYF
>TRBD2|TRBJ2-5|.|TRBV5-1
TGCGCCAGCAGCTGGTTAGCGGGGAGGGAGACCCAGTACTTC
CASSWLAGRETQYF
>.|TRBJ1-5|.|TRBV7-9
TGTGCCAGCAGCCCCGACTTAAGCAATCAGCCCCAGCATTTT
CASSPDLSNQPQHF
>.|TRBJ2-2|.|TRBV10-3
TGTGCCATCAGTGGGGTTAGTTCAGGGCACCCCGGGGAGCTGTTTTTT
CAISGVSSGHPGELFF
>.|TRBJ1-4|.|TRBV6-5
TGTGCCAGCAGTCACAGCGGGGTAGATGAAAAACTGTTTTTT
CASSHSGVDEKLFF
>TRBD2|TRBJ2-3|.|TRBV2
TGTGCCAGCAGCCTTCTAGCGGGGGCCCAGGATACGCAGTATTTT
CASSLLAGAQDTQYF
>TRBD1|TRBJ2-3|.|TRBV7-9
TGTGCCAGCAGCTTATCCGTGGGACAGTTGGCGCAGTATTTT
CASSLSVGQLAQYF
>.|TRBJ2-7|.|TRBV6-5
TGTGCCAGCAGACCTACGAATGAGCCCTACGAGCAGTACTTC
CASRPTNEPYEQYF
>TRBD1|TRBJ1-2|.|TRBV6-1
TGTGCCAGCGGGACAGTACCTATTAATAACACCTTC
CASGTVPINNTF
>.|TRBJ2-7|.|TRBV27
TGTGCCAGCAGTTCCGGAGGCCATACGTACGAGCAGTACTTC
CASSSGGHTYEQYF
>.|TRBJ1-2|.|TRBV6-1
TGTGCCAGCAGTAACAGGGATGGCTACACCTTC
CASSNRDGYTF
>TRBD1|TRBJ1-2|.|TRBV29-1
TGCAGCGTTGATATAGGGGGCGTTATGGCTGGCTACACCTTC
CSVDIGGVMAGYTF
>TRBD2|TRBJ2-3|.|TRBV5-6
TGTGCCAGCAGCCTGGGACTAGCGGGAGTGGGGGATACGCAGTATTTT
CASSLGLAGVGDTQYF
>TRBD1|TRBJ2-1|.|TRBV2
TGTGCCAGCTGGGGACAGGGGGCAAACCTATCCTACAATGAGCAGTTCTTC
CASWGQGANLSYNEQFF
>.|TRBJ1-2|.|TRBV7-9
TGTGCCAGCAGCTTAGGAGGGGGGGACTATGGCTACACCTTC
CASSLGGGDYGYTF
>.|TRBJ1-4|.|TRBV5-5
TGTGCCAGCAGCTTGACAGCAACTAATGAAAAACTGTTTTTT
CASSLTATNEKLFF
>.|TRBJ2-7|.|TRBV7-2
TGTGCCAGCTCAGGGGGGTCAGCCTACGAGCAGTACTTC
CASSGGSAYEQYF
>.|TRBJ1-1|.|TRBV19
TGTGCCAGTAGTATAGGCCCGGGGGTCCTATCAGAAGCTTTCTTT
CASSIGPGVLSEAFF
>.|TRBJ2-7|.|TRBV27
TGTGCCAGCAGTTTATCGGACAAGTCCTACGAGCAGTACTTC
CASSLSDKSYEQYF
>.|TRBJ1-6|.|TRBV11-2
TGTGCCAGCAGCCACAGGGCCGGGTTTCATAATTCACCCCTCCACTTT
CASSHRAGFHNSPLHF
>.|TRBJ2-1|.|TRBV7-6
TGTGCCAGCAGCTCGACAGGCGATGAGCAGTTCTTC
CASSSTGDEQFF
>TRBD1|TRBJ2-7|.|TRBV5-1
TGCGCCAGCAGGTGGACAGGGGCGGCCGAGCAGTACTTC
CASRWTGAAEQYF
>TRBD1|TRBJ2-1|once|TRBV7-7
TGTGCCAGCAGCACGGGACAGGGGGTGTTCAATGAGCAGTTCTTC
CASSTGQGVFNEQFF
>.|TRBJ1-3|.|TRBV19
TGTGCCAGTAGTTCCGGACTGCTCTCTGGAAACACCATATATTTT
CASSSGLLSGNTIYF